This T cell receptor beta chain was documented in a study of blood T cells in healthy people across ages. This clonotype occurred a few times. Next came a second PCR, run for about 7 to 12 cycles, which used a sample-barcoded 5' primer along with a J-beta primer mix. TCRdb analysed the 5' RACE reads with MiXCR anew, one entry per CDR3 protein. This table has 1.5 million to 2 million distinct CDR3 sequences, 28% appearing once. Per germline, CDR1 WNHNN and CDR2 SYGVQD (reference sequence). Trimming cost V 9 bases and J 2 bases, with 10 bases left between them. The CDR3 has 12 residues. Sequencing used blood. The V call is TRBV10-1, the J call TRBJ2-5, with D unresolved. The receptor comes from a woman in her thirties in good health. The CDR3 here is CARLHGQETQYF. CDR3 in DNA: TGCGCCAGGTTACATGGGCAAGAGACCCAGTACTTC.